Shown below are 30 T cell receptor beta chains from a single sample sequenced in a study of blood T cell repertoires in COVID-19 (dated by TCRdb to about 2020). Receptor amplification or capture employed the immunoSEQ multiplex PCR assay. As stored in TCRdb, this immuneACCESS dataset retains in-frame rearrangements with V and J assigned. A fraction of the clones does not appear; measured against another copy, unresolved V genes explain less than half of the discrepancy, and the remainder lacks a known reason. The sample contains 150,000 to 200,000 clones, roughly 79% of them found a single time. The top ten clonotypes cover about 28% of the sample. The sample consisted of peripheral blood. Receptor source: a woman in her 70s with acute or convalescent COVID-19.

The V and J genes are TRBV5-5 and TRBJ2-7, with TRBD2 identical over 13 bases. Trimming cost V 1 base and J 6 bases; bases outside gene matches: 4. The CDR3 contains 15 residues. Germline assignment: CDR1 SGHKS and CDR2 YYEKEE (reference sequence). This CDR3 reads CASSLILAGGGEQYF. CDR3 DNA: TGTGCCAGCAGCTTGATACTAGCGGGAGGGGGCGAGCAGTACTTC.

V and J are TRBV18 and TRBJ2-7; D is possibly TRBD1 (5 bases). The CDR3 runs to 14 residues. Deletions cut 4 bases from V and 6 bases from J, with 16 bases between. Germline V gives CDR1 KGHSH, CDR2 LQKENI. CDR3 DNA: TGTGCCAGCTCACTCCCTCAGGAAGGGGCCGAGCAGTACTTC. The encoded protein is CASSLPQEGAEQYF.

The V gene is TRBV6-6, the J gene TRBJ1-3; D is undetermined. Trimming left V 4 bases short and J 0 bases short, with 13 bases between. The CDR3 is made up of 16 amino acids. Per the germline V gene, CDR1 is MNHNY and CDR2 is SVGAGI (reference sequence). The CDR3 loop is CASSFRELHSGNTIYF. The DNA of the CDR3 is TGTGCCAGCAGTTTTCGGGAGCTCCACTCTGGAAACACCATATATTTT.

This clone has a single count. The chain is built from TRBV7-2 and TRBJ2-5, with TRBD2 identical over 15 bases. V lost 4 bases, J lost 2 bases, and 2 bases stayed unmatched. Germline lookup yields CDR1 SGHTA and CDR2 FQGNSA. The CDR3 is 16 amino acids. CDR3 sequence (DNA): TGTGCCAGCAGCTCGGGACTAGCGGGGGGACAAGAGACCCAGTACTTC. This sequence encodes CASSSGLAGGQETQYF.

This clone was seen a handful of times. CDR3 loop: CASSVDQGGADRLFGYTF. In DNA form, the CDR3 reads TGTGCCAGCAGCGTAGACCAGGGCGGAGCTGACCGGCTTTTTGGCTACACCTTC. This chain links TRBV9 with TRBJ1-2; perhaps TRBD1 as D (5 bases). This CDR3 contains 18 residues. Trimming shortened V by 0 bases and J by 7 bases, and 25 bases separated the two germline ends. In germline, CDR1 is SGDLS, CDR2 YYNGEE.

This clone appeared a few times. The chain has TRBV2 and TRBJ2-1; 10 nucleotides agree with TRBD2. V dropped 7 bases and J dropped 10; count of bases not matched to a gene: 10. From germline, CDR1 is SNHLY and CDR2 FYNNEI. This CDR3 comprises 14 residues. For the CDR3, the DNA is TGTGCCAGCATCGAGGGACTAGCGTTTGGGGAGCAGTTCTTC. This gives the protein CASIEGLAFGEQFF. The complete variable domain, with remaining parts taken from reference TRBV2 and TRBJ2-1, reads EPEVTQTPSHQVTQMGQEVILRCVPISNHLYFYWYRQILGQKVEFLVSFYNNEISEKSEIFDDQFSVERPDGSNFTLKIRSTKLEDSAMYFCASIEGLAFGEQFFGPGTRLTVL.

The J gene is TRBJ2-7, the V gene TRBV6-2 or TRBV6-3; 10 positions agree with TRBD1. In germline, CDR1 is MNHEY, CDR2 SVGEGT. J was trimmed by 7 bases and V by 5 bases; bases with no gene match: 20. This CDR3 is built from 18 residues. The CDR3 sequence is CASSLETGQGYNLREQYF. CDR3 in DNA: TGTGCCAGCAGTCTTGAAACGGGACAGGGGTATAATCTTAGGGAGCAGTACTTC.

DNA for the CDR3: TGCGCCAGCAGCCAGGGGCACACAGATACGCAGTATTTT. This codes for CASSQGHTDTQYF. The V gene is TRBV4-1, the J gene TRBJ2-3, with D possibly being TRBD1 (5 bases). This CDR3 spans 13 amino acids. Trimming cost V 3 bases and J 2 bases, with 6 bases left between them. The germline V gene encodes CDR1 MGHRA and CDR2 YSYEKL.

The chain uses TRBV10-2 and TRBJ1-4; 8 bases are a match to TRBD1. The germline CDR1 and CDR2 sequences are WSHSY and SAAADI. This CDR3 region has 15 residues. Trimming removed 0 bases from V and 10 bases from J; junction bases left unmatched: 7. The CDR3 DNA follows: TGCGCCAGCAGTGAGTCGAAGGGACAGGTCACAAAACTGTTTTTT. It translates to CASSESKGQVTKLFF.

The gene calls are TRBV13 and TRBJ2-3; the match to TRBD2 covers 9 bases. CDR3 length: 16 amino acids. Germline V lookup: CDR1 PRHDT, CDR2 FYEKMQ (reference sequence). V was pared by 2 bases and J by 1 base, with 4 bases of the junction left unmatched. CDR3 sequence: CASSLKGGRGTDTQYF. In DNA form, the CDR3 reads TGTGCCAGCAGCTTAAAGGGCGGGAGGGGCACAGATACGCAGTATTTT.

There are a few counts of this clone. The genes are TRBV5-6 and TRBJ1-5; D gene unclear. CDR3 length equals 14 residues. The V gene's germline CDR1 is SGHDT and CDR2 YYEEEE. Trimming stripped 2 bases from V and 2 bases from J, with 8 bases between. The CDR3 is CASSFGPGNQPQHF. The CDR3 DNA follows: TGTGCCAGCAGCTTCGGTCCGGGCAATCAGCCCCAGCATTTT. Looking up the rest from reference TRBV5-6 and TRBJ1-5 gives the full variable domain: DAGVTQSPTHLIKTRGQQVTLRCSPKSGHDTVSWYQQALGQGPQFIFQYYEEEERQRGNFPDRFSGHQFPNYSSELNVNALLLGDSALYLCASSFGPGNQPQHFGDGTRLSIL.

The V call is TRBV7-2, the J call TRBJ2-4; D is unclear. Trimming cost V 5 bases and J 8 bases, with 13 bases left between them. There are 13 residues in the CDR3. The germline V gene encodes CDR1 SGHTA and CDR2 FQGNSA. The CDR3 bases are TGTGCCAGCAGCACCCCTAATTTAGACATTCAGTACTTC. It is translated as CASSTPNLDIQYF.

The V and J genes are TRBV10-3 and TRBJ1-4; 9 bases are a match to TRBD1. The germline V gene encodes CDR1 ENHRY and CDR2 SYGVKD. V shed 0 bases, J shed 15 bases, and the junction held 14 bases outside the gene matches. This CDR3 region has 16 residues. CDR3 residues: CAISESPPGTGILLFF. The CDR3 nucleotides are TGTGCCATCAGTGAGTCGCCACCCGGGACAGGGATTCTGTTGTTTTTT.

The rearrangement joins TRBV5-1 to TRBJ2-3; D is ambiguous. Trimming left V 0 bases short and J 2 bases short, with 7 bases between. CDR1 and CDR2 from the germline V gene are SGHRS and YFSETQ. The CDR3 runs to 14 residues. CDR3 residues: CASSLDRITDTQYF. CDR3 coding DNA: TGCGCCAGCAGCTTGGACAGAATCACAGATACGCAGTATTTT.

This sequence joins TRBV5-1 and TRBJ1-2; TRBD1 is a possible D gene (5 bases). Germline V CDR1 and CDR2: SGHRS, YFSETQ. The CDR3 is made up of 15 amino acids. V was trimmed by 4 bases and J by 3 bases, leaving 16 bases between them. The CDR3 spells CASSNGHSDHYGYTF. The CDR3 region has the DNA TGCGCCAGCAGCAACGGACACTCGGACCACTATGGCTACACCTTC.

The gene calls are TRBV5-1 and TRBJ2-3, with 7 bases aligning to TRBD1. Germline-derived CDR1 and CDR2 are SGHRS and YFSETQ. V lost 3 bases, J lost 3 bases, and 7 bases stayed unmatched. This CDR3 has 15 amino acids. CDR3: CASSSTGQPTDTQYF. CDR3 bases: TGCGCCAGCAGCTCGACAGGGCAGCCTACAGATACGCAGTATTTT.

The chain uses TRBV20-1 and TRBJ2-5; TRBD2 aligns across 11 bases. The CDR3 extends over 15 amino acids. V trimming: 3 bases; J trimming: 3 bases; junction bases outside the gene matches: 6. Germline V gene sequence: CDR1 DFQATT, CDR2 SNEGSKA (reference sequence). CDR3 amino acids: CSASRSSGREETQYF. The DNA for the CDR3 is TGCAGTGCTAGTAGAAGTAGCGGGAGGGAAGAGACCCAGTACTTC.

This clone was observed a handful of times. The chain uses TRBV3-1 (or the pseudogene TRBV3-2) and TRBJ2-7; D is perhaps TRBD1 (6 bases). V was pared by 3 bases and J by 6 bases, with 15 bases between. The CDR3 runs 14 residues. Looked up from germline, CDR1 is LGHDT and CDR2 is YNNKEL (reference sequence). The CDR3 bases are TGTGCCAGCAGCCAGACAGGCGCTGGTAGCGAGCAGTACTTC. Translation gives CASSQTGAGSEQYF.

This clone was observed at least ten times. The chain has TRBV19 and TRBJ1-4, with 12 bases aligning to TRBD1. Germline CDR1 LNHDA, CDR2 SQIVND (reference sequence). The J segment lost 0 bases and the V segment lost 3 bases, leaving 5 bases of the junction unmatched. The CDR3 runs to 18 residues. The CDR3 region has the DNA TGTGCCAGTAGTATTGAAGGGACAGGGGGCGCAACTAATGAAAAACTGTTTTTT. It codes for CASSIEGTGGATNEKLFF.

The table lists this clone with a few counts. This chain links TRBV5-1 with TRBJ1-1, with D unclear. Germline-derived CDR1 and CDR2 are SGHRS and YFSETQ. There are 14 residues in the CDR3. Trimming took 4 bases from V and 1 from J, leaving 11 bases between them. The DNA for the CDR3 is TGCGCCAGCAGCCCCCATACAGCGAACACTGAAGCTTTCTTT. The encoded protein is CASSPHTANTEAFF. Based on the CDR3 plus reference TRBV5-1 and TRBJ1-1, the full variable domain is KAGVTQTPRYLIKTRGQQVTLSCSPISGHRSVSWYQQTPGQGLQFLFEYFSETQRNKGNFPGRFSGRQFSNSRSEMNVSTLELGDSALYLCASSPHTANTEAFFGQGTRLTVV.

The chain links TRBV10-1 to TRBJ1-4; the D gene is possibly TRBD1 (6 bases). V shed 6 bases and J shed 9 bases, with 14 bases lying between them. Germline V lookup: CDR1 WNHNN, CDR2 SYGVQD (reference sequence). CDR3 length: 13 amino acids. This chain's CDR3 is CASREDQGKKLFF. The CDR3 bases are TGCGCCAGCAGGGAAGACCAGGGGAAAAAACTGTTTTTT.

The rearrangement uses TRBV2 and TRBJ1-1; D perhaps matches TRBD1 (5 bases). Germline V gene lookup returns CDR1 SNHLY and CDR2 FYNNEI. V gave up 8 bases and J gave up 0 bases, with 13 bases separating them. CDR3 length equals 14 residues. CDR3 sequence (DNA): TGTGCCAGCCGAGAAAGACAGTTGAACACTGAAGCTTTCTTT. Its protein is CASRERQLNTEAFF.

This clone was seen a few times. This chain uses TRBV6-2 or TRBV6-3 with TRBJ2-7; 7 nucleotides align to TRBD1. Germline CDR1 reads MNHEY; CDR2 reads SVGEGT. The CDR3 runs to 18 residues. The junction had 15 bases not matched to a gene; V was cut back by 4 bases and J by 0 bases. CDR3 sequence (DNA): TGTGCCAGCAGTTCTCCGGGACAGACTCGAAGGAGCTCCTACGAGCAGTACTTC. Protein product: CASSSPGQTRRSSYEQYF.

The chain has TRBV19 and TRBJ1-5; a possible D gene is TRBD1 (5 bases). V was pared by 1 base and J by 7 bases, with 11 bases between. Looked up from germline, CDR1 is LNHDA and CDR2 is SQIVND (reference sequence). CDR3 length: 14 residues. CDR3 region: CASSIAGWRQPQHF. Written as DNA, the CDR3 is TGTGCCAGTAGTATAGCAGGGTGGCGACAGCCCCAGCATTTT.

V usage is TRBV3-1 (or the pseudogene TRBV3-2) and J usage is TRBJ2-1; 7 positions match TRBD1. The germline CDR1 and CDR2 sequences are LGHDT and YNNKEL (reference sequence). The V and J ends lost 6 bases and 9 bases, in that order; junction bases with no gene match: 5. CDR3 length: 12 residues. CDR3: CASRSDRAEQFF. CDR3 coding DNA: TGTGCCAGCAGGAGCGACAGGGCTGAGCAGTTCTTC.

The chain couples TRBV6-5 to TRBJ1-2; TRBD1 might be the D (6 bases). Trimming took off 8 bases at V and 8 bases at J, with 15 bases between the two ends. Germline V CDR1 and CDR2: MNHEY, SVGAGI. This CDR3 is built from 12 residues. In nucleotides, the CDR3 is TGTGCCAGCTACAGGGAAGGTCGGGGCTACACCTTC. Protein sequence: CASYREGRGYTF.

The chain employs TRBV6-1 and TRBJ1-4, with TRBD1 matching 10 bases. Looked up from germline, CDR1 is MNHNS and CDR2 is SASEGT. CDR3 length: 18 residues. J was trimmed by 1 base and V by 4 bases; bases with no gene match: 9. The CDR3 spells CASSGQGAVRRTNEKLFF. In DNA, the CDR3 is TGTGCCAGCAGTGGACAGGGGGCGGTTAGGAGAACTAATGAAAAACTGTTTTTT.

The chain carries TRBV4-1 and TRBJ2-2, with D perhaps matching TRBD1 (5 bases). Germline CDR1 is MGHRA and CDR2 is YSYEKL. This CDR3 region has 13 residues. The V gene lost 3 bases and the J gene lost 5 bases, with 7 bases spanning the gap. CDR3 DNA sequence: TGCGCCAGCAGCCACCAGGGAACCGGGGAGCTGTTTTTT. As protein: CASSHQGTGELFF.

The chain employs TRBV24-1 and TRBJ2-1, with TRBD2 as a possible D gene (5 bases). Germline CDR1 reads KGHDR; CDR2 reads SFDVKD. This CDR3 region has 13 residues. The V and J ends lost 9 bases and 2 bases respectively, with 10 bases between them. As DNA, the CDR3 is TGTGCCACCCGGGATAGGGCCTACAATGAGCAGTTCTTC. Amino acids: CATRDRAYNEQFF.

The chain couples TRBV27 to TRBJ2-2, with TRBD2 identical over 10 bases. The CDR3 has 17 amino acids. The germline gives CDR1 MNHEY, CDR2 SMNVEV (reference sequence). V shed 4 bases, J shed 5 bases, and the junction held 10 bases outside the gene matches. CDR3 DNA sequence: TGTGCCAGCAGTTCGACCAGCGGGAGGGCCGGGACCGGGGAGCTGTTTTTT. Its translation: CASSSTSGRAGTGELFF.